The rows below give T cell receptor beta chains drawn from one sample of a study of shared clonotypes between healthy human individuals. Using immunoSEQ multiplex PCR, the repertoire was profiled, and TCRdb retains in-frame clones only, with some absent. The sample contains 1.5 million to 2.5 million clones, roughly 95% of which appear only once. Sequenced sample: naive CD8+ T cells sorted from blood. These receptors were collected from a man between 18 and 35 years old in good health. Both conserved end residues are part of each CDR3. The order of the fields is clone size, D gene, J gene, V gene, CDR3 protein, CDR3 DNA. A D gene is named only where the DNA matches it firmly. The size field is filled for only some rows; it gives once, few, many or a size class.

>.|TRBD1|TRBJ1-5|TRBV7-9
CASSSLTGGNQPQHF
TGTGCCAGCAGCTCCCTGACAGGGGGCAATCAGCCCCAGCATTTT
>.|TRBD1|TRBJ2-7|TRBV10-3
CAISDPPGQEWWQYF
TGTGCCATCAGTGACCCTCCGGGACAGGAATGGTGGCAGTACTTC
>.|.|TRBJ1-1|TRBV6-6
CASSYRDTEAFF
TGTGCCAGCAGTTACAGGGACACTGAAGCTTTCTTT
>.|.|TRBJ2-2|TRBV5-1
CASSLDWMNTGELFF
TGCGCCAGCAGCTTGGACTGGATGAACACCGGGGAGCTGTTTTTT
>.|TRBD2|TRBJ2-7|TRBV7-9
CASSWLAGDVEQYF
TGTGCCAGCAGCTGGCTTGCGGGGGATGTCGAGCAGTACTTC
>.|.|TRBJ1-1|TRBV9
CASSVGGAPNTEAFF
TGTGCCAGCAGCGTAGGGGGGGCCCCGAACACTGAAGCTTTCTTT
>once|.|TRBJ2-2|TRBV6-5
CASSYTKGHGELFF
TGTGCCAGCAGTTACACTAAAGGGCACGGGGAGCTGTTTTTT
>.|.|TRBJ2-7|TRBV25-1
CASRSEAGFEYEQYF
TGTGCCAGCAGATCCGAGGCAGGCTTTGAATACGAGCAGTACTTC
>.|.|TRBJ2-7|TRBV6-6
CASSYGGQASYEQYF
TGTGCCAGCAGTTACGGAGGGCAAGCGTCCTACGAGCAGTACTTC
>.|.|TRBJ2-3|TRBV9
CASSPSRLAHTDTQYF
TGTGCCAGCAGCCCCTCCCGGCTAGCGCACACAGATACGCAGTATTTT
>.|.|TRBJ2-5|TRBV13
CASSYAPETQYF
TGTGCCAGCAGCTACGCCCCGGAGACCCAGTACTTC
>.|TRBD1|TRBJ1-2|TRBV9
CASSVTQGAHYGYTF
TGTGCCAGCAGCGTCACACAGGGGGCTCACTATGGCTACACCTTC
>.|.|TRBJ2-7|TRBV28
CASSLLANSYEQYF
TGTGCCAGCAGTTTATTGGCGAACTCCTACGAGCAGTACTTC
>.|TRBD1|TRBJ1-1|TRBV27
CASSPTGGTEAFF
TGTGCCAGCAGCCCTACAGGGGGCACTGAAGCTTTCTTT
>.|.|TRBJ1-2|TRBV28
CASSFLLANYGYTF
TGTGCCAGCAGTTTCCTTCTGGCCAACTATGGCTACACCTTC
>.|.|TRBJ1-4|TRBV13
CASSFLDSKNEKLFF
TGTGCCAGCAGCTTCCTTGACAGTAAGAATGAAAAACTGTTTTTT
>.|.|TRBJ2-1|TRBV6-1
CASSENRDSYNEQFF
TGTGCCAGCAGTGAGAACAGAGACTCCTACAATGAGCAGTTCTTC
>.|TRBD1|TRBJ1-2|TRBV4-3
CASSRVGQGEGYTF
TGCGCCAGCAGCCGGGTGGGACAGGGGGAGGGCTACACCTTC
>.|.|TRBJ2-3|TRBV7-2
CASSLEAASTDTQYF
TGTGCCAGCAGCTTAGAGGCGGCTAGCACAGATACGCAGTATTTT
>.|.|TRBJ2-3|TRBV6-5
CASSSEGPDTQYF
TGTGCCAGCAGTTCGGAGGGGCCAGATACGCAGTATTTT
>.|.|TRBJ1-1|TRBV13
CASSPELRTVNTEAFF
TGTGCCAGCAGCCCGGAGTTGAGAACGGTGAACACTGAAGCTTTCTTT
>.|.|TRBJ2-7|TRBV6-5
CASSYSHTSSYEQYF
TGTGCCAGCAGTTATTCACATACCTCCTCCTACGAGCAGTACTTC
>.|TRBD1|TRBJ1-5|TRBV7-2
CASSLGTGNNQPQHF
TGTGCCAGCAGCTTAGGGACAGGGAACAATCAGCCCCAGCATTTT
>.|.|TRBJ2-7|TRBV6-1
CATREQVHSYEQYF
TGTGCCACAAGAGAACAGGTCCACTCCTACGAGCAGTACTTC
>.|.|TRBJ2-7|TRBV27
CASSFLGADEQYF
TGTGCCAGCAGTTTCCTCGGGGCTGACGAGCAGTACTTC
>.|TRBD1|TRBJ2-7|TRBV5-1
CASRYRGQLDEQYF
TGCGCCAGCAGGTACCGGGGACAGCTCGACGAGCAGTACTTC
>once|.|TRBJ2-1|TRBV28
CASSFRITGQGGSDEQFF
TGTGCCAGCAGTTTTCGAATCACTGGGCAGGGGGGTAGCGATGAGCAGTTCTTC
>.|.|TRBJ2-6|TRBV27
CASGGGGANVLTF
TGTGCCAGCGGAGGTGGCGGGGCCAACGTCCTGACTTTC
>.|TRBD2|TRBJ2-1|TRBV6-6
CASSYFVGGAYNEQFF
TGTGCCAGCAGTTACTTTGTGGGGGGGGCCTACAATGAGCAGTTCTTC
>.|.|TRBJ2-3|TRBV6-5
CASRGGLLSTDTQYF
TGTGCCAGCAGGGGAGGACTCCTAAGCACAGATACGCAGTATTTT
>.|TRBD1|TRBJ1-1|TRBV15
CATSPQGEGQGTTEAFF
TGTGCCACCAGCCCCCAAGGGGAGGGACAGGGGACCACTGAAGCTTTCTTT
>.|.|TRBJ1-2|TRBV6-1
CASTPRGTNYGYTF
TGTGCCAGCACCCCCCGGGGAACAAACTATGGCTACACCTTC
>.|.|TRBJ1-4|TRBV11-2
CASSPTGEGGEKLFF
TGTGCCAGCAGTCCCACCGGCGAGGGAGGTGAAAAACTGTTTTTT
>.|TRBD2|TRBJ2-1|TRBV27
CASSLSAGASYNEQFF
TGTGCCAGCAGTTTATCAGCGGGAGCTTCCTACAATGAGCAGTTCTTC
>.|.|TRBJ2-1|TRBV9
CASSVTTPNEQFF
TGTGCCAGCAGCGTAACTACCCCTAATGAGCAGTTCTTC
>once|TRBD1|TRBJ2-1|TRBV4-3
CASSQGQGAMNEQFF
TGCGCCAGCAGCCAAGGTCAGGGGGCGATGAATGAGCAGTTCTTC
>.|.|TRBJ2-7|TRBV10-2
CASLRALSYEQYF
TGCGCCAGCCTCCGGGCCCTTTCCTACGAGCAGTACTTC
>once|TRBD1|TRBJ2-7|TRBV6-8
CASSLDRVRKEQYF
TGTGCCAGCAGTTTGGACAGGGTGCGGAAAGAGCAGTACTTC
>.|.|TRBJ2-3|TRBV18
CASSPPGTAPTDTQYF
TGTGCCAGCTCACCACCGGGAACCGCGCCCACAGATACGCAGTATTTT
>once|.|TRBJ1-1|TRBV11-2
CASSFSAMNTEAFF
TGTGCCAGCAGCTTCAGTGCTATGAACACTGAAGCTTTCTTT
>.|.|TRBJ1-3|TRBV29-1
CSVHAGSSGNTIYF
TGCAGCGTCCATGCAGGATCCTCTGGAAACACCATATATTTT
>.|.|TRBJ2-7|TRBV27
CASSLRDAVSYEQYF
TGTGCCAGCAGTTTACGGGACGCAGTATCCTACGAGCAGTACTTC